This T cell receptor (beta chain) was retrieved from a study of technical replicates of blood from a handful of donors. The repertoire was sequenced with immunoSEQ multiplex PCR; TCRdb's copy has only in-frame clones and lacks some. This table has about 56,000 clones, about 96% appearing once. Sequencing was done on a sample of PBMCs. The receptor was isolated from a human donor in good health. Some clones in this sample may be carry-over from other donors' samples.

CDR3 region: CASSLEISIQDTIYF. CDR3 coding DNA: TGTGCCAGCAGCTTAGAGATTTCCATACAGGACACCATATATTTT. The chain couples TRBV7-2 to TRBJ1-3, with a possible D match to TRBD1 (5 bases). V lost 1 base and J 8 bases, leaving 15 bases between the germline ends. The CDR3 spans 15 residues. Germline lookup yields CDR1 SGHTA and CDR2 FQGNSA.